The clone carrying this T cell receptor beta chain was counted at least ten times. This sample is part of a study of early T cells in non-severe SARS-CoV-2 infection. Turning to the study itself: The authors sequenced bulk RNA from unsorted whole blood, leaving chains unpaired.

In TCRdb, the 5' RACE reads were re-called with MiXCR into one record per CDR3 protein. The table lists around 92,000 distinct CDR3 sequences, 11% of them singletons. Material for sequencing was whole blood. The receptor comes from an adult who was a healthcare worker with PCR-confirmed SARS-CoV-2 infection or an uninfected control (not recorded which).

The CDR3 DNA sequence: TGTGCCAGCAGGTCCCTGGGGGGCAGGAACACTGAAGCTTTCTTT. It is translated as CASRSLGGRNTEAFF. The gene calls are TRBV28 and TRBJ1-1; TRBD1 is a possible D gene (6 bases). V was pared by 6 bases and J by 1 base, with 15 bases between. The CDR3 consists of 15 residues. CDR1 MDHEN and CDR2 SYDVKM come from the germline V gene.